This TCR beta chain was identified during a study of T cell responses to AZD1222 COVID-19 vaccine (dated by TCRdb to the early 2020s). In terms of the full investigation: AZD1222 recipients whose second dose came at about 4 weeks and those whose second dose came at about 12 weeks were combined into one group, since spike-specific TCR depth and breadth did not differ between the two schedules. Trial participants were enrolled into age subgroups of 18-55, 56-69 and 70-plus years, which contained around 150, 28 and 57 TCR-sequenced participants, respectively. TCR sequencing was performed for over 230 trial participants, of whom around 210 were given two doses of AZD1222 and around 25 were given two doses of MenACWY control vaccine.

Note on this clone: Its antigen is still unknown. Base qualities were left out, and no much larger clone turns up one base away.

The CDR3 starts with the cysteine, ends with the phenylalanine, and has 14 residues. The retained sequence is limited to the CDR3, 42 bases, with the frame set at the first base. V drops 7 bases and J drops 6 bases, leaving 16 bases in between. According to the germline V gene, CDR1 reads SGHVS and CDR2 reads FQNEAQ. On the study overall, not on this receptor specifically: Only six AZD1222 recipients were SARS-CoV-2 seropositive at baseline, limiting conclusions about previously exposed vaccinees. Because no day 14 peak-response samples were available, the repertoires could be characterized only after the peak T cell response. CD4 TCRs associated with the vaccine covered the entire spike protein, and the dominant responses were in regions 160-218 and 743-854. After two AZD1222 doses, both the breadth and the depth of spike-specific TCRs were significantly higher than at day 0 and than in MenACWY recipients. Nearly half of unique spike-specific TCRs reportedly recognized epitopes outside regions mutated in the B.1.351 and B.1.1.7 variants. The 56-69-year group was small, and its depth increase did not reach significance, likely because of low power. Most participants were white British and females outnumbered males, and the authors suggested that clonal diversity may have been underestimated.

Per the publication, the time point label means: baseline before first vaccination. Samples from vaccinated people were obtained from the UK trials COV001 and COV002, which included a single-blind randomized controlled phase 2/3 trial of AZD1222 (ChAdOx1 nCoV-19) in healthy adults. For TCRbeta chain sequencing, PBMC samples from trial participants were taken at day 0 and at day 28 after the second dose. The CDR3 regions of human TCRbeta chains were analyzed by immunosequencing. In the paper's pipeline: Repertoire TCRs were matched against a reference library of SARS-CoV-2-specific TCRs generated with the MIRA antigen-specificity platform. Breadth was defined as the fraction of unique TCRs that were SARS-CoV-2-associated, and depth was defined as the fraction of total T cells that were SARS-CoV-2-associated. Using the MIRA data, each spike-specific TCR was mapped to the spike region that the TCR reacts to and placed in a CD4 or CD8 class. Log10-transformed breadth and depth values were compared by one-way ANOVA with Sidak's multiple comparisons tests. The table was pulled from immuneACCESS by TCRdb, which kept in-frame rearrangements only. Such tables lose some clones; where checked, under half of the loss comes from unresolved V genes, and the rest has no known cause. For V, J and clone size, that table is used; D and trimming come from the DNA. This sample is represented by roughly 100,000 clones; nearly 90% of them were singletons. Under 2% of the sample goes to the ten largest clones.

The material was peripheral blood, obtained on day 0 of AZD1222 vaccination. The receptor was derived from an adult in good health. The chain is made from TRBV7-8 and TRBJ1-5, with a tentative D gene TRBD1 over 6 matching bases. The CDR3 amino acid sequence is: CASTNRVVGQPQHF. The base sequence is TGTGCCAGCACCAACAGGGTGGTTGGTCAGCCCCAGCATTTT.